These 14 T cell receptor beta chains originate from one sample sequenced in a study of blood T cell repertoires in COVID-19. Some clones are missing from TCRdb's copy, which holds only in-frame ones; the method was immunoSEQ multiplex PCR. The table records around 56,000 clones, 80% to 85% of them present only once. Sequencing was performed on peripheral blood. These receptors originate from a woman aged 80 or over with active or convalescent COVID-19.

The chain uses TRBV10-1 and TRBJ1-2, with 9 bases fitting TRBD1. The CDR3 loop spans 18 amino acids. J gave up 3 bases and V 2 bases, and 13 bases lay outside the gene matches. CDR1 is WNHNN and CDR2 is SYGVQD in the germline V gene (reference sequence). DNA of the CDR3: TGCGCCAGCAGTGAGAATTGGTTTACAGGGGGCATTGACTATGGCTACACCTTC. This sequence encodes CASSENWFTGGIDYGYTF.

To note about this clone: An end of the junction does not agree with germline; a read error may underlie this. V usage is TRBV7-7 and J usage is TRBJ2-1; 12 positions match TRBD2. CDR3 length: 16 residues. The germline CDR1 and CDR2 sequences are SSHAT and FNYEAQ (reference sequence). The CDR3 protein is CASSLTSGGPGDEQFF. The CDR3 DNA reads TGTGCTAGCAGCTTAACTAGCGGGGGGCCAGGGGATGAGCAGTTCTTC.

Comments on this clone: One end of the junction fails to match germline, which may point to a read error. This chain joins TRBV3-1 (or the pseudogene TRBV3-2) and TRBJ2-1, with D possibly being TRBD2 (6 bases). This CDR3 is 14 amino acids long. Per the germline V gene, CDR1 is LGHDT and CDR2 is YNNKEL (reference sequence). The CDR3 reads CASSKEEGRNEQFF. In DNA, the CDR3 is TGTGCCAGCAGCAAAGAGGAGGGACGGAATGAGCAGTTCTTC.

The genes are TRBV18 and TRBJ2-5, with TRBD1 as a possible D gene (5 bases). Between the trimmed V and J ends, which lost 3 bases and 1 base, there was a span of 12 bases. CDR1 KGHSH and CDR2 LQKENI come from the germline V gene. The CDR3 spans 15 residues. DNA for the CDR3: TGTGCCAGCTCACCTACAGGCATTCCCCAAGAGACCCAGTACTTC. This encodes CASSPTGIPQETQYF.

The rearrangement links TRBV5-4 to TRBJ2-3; 7 bases map to TRBD1. The CDR3 spans 14 residues. The germline V gene has CDR1 SGHNT and CDR2 YYREEE (reference sequence). Trimming at V came to 5 bases and at J to 1 base, leaving 4 bases not matched to a gene. In DNA form, the CDR3 reads TGTGCCAGCAGGCACGACAGGGGCACAGATACGCAGTATTTT. It yields the protein CASRHDRGTDTQYF.

This chain joins TRBV3-1 (or the pseudogene TRBV3-2) and TRBJ1-3, with D perhaps matching TRBD1 (5 bases). This CDR3 comprises 15 residues. The ends were cut back, 3 bases at V and 2 bases at J, with 11 bases in the middle. Germline-derived CDR1 and CDR2 are LGHDT and YNNKEL (reference sequence). The CDR3 is CASSQGTGAGNTIYF. As DNA, the CDR3 is TGTGCCAGCAGCCAGGGGACGGGGGCTGGAAACACCATATATTTT.

This clone was found once. The gene calls are TRBV19 and TRBJ1-5; D is undetermined. Germline-derived CDR1 and CDR2 are LNHDA and SQIVND (reference sequence). The V end lost 4 bases, the J end lost 4 bases, and 11 bases lay between the germline ends. This CDR3 contains 14 residues. CDR3 DNA sequence: TGTGCCAGTAGTAATAGGGAGGTAAATCAGCCCCAGCATTTT. Its translation is CASSNREVNQPQHF.

This chain joins TRBV5-4 and TRBJ2-3; 8 positions agree with TRBD2. This CDR3 spans 17 amino acids. V shed 1 base and J 1 base; nucleotides not matched to a gene: 8. Germline V gene data show CDR1 as SGHNT and CDR2 as YYREEE (reference sequence). CDR3 in DNA: TGTGCCAGCAGCTTGCGTCTAGCGGGCACAGGCACAGATACGCAGTATTTT. Amino acids: CASSLRLAGTGTDTQYF.

This CDR3 is CASSQDSYEQYF. In nucleotides, the CDR3 is TGTGCCAGCAGCCAGGACAGCTACGAGCAGTACTTC. The chain employs TRBV5-5 and TRBJ2-7, with D maybe TRBD1 (6 bases). The CDR3 loop spans 12 amino acids. CDR1 and CDR2 from the germline V gene are SGHKS and YYEKEE (reference sequence). Trimming stripped 4 bases from V and 3 bases from J, with 8 bases between.

This clone was seen a few times. This sequence joins TRBV6-5 and TRBJ2-2; the match to TRBD2 covers 10 bases. Germline V gene lookup returns CDR1 MNHEY and CDR2 SVGAGI. The CDR3 is 15 amino acids. V was pared by 4 bases and J by 4 bases, with 3 bases of the junction left unmatched. The CDR3 protein is CASSLAGGSTGELFF. In DNA, the CDR3 is TGTGCCAGCAGTTTAGCGGGGGGAAGCACCGGGGAGCTGTTTTTT.

This clone ranks as medium-sized. V usage is TRBV6-5 and J usage is TRBJ2-1, with TRBD1 identical over 7 bases. The CDR3 totals 14 residues. In germline, CDR1 is MNHEY, CDR2 SVGAGI. V shed 7 bases, J shed 3 bases, and the junction held 6 bases outside the gene matches. The CDR3 loop reads CASTTGEIYNEQFF. The CDR3 region has the DNA TGTGCCAGCACCACAGGGGAGATCTACAATGAGCAGTTCTTC.

This clone turned up a few times. The chain has TRBV7-2 and TRBJ2-1, with TRBD2 matching over 10 bases. V dropped 7 bases and J dropped 3; count of bases not matched to a gene: 9. Germline CDR1 and CDR2: SGHTA and FQGNSA. The CDR3 length is 16 residues. The CDR3: CASTGLGLAVYNEQFF. For the CDR3, the DNA is TGTGCCAGCACTGGATTAGGACTAGCGGTCTACAATGAGCAGTTCTTC. Full variable domain (outside the CDR3, taken from reference TRBV7-2 and TRBJ2-1): GAGVSQSPSNKVTEKGKDVELRCDPISGHTALYWYRQSLGQGLEFLIYFQGNSAPDKSGLPSDRFSAERTGGSVSTLTIQRTQQEDSAVYLCASTGLGLAVYNEQFFGPGTRLTVL.

V is TRBV2 and J is TRBJ1-5; D ambiguous. The CDR3 spans 13 residues. Between the trimmed V and J ends, which lost 3 bases and 5 bases, there was a span of 8 bases. Germline V gene sequence: CDR1 SNHLY, CDR2 FYNNEI. DNA for the CDR3: TGTGCCAGCAGTGACGACAACCATCAGCCCCAGCATTTT. Protein: CASSDDNHQPQHF.

This clone has only one observation. Other nucleotide sequences from this sample produce the same CDR3. The chain combines TRBV29-1 with TRBJ2-7; the match to TRBD2 covers 11 bases. This CDR3 is 15 amino acids long. Germline V gives CDR1 SQVTM, CDR2 ANQGSEA. Germline trimming cut 0 bases from V and 3 bases from J; bases unmatched to any gene: 4. The DNA of the CDR3 is TGCAGCGTTGAAGACCAACTAGCGGGGGACTACGAGCAGTACTTC. Translation: CSVEDQLAGDYEQYF.